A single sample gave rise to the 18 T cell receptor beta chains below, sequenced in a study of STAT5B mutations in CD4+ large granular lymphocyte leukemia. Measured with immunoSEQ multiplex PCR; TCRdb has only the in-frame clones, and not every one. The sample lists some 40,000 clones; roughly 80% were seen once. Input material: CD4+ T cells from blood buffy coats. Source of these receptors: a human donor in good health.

As DNA, the CDR3 is TGTGCCAGCAGCAGTAGGACAGGGGTGTCCTACAATGAGCAGTTCTTC. Its translation: CASSSRTGVSYNEQFF. This chain joins TRBV5-4 and TRBJ2-1; 9 bases align to TRBD1. CDR3 size: 16 residues. The germline gives CDR1 SGHNT, CDR2 YYREEE (reference sequence). The V segment lost 4 bases and the J segment 1 base; nucleotides outside the gene matches: 6.

The CDR3 coding sequence is TGTGCCAGTAGACCAAGGTCCAGAGACACTGAAGCTTTCTTT. Amino acids: CASRPRSRDTEAFF. The gene calls are TRBV19 and TRBJ1-1; no definite D call. Germline V gene data show CDR1 as LNHDA and CDR2 as SQIVND (reference sequence). The CDR3 is 14 amino acids. V was clipped by 6 bases and J by 3 bases, with 14 bases between them.

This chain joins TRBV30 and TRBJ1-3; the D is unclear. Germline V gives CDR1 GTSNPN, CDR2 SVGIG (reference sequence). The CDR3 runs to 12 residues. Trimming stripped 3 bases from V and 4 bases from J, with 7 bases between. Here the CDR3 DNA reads TGTGCCTGGAGCGTAGGGGGAAACACCATATATTTT. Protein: CAWSVGGNTIYF.

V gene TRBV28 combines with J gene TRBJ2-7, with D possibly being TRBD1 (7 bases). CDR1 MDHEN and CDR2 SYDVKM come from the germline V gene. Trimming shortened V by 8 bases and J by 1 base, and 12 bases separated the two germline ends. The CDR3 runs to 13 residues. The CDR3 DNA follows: TGTGCCAGCCGCGGGGACAGTTCCTACGAGCAGTACTTC. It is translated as CASRGDSSYEQYF.

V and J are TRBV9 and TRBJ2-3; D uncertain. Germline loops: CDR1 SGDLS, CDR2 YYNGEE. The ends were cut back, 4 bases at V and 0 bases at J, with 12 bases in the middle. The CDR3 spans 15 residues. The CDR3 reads CASSLLPTSTDTQYF. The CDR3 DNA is TGTGCCAGCAGCCTCCTCCCGACTAGCACAGATACGCAGTATTTT.

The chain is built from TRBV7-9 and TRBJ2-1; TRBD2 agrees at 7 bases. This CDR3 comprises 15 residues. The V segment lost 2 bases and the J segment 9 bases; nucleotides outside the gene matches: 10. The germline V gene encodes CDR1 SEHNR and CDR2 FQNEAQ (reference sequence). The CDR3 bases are TGTGCCAGCAGCTTAATGAGTACGGGGGAGGGTGAGCAGTTCTTC. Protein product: CASSLMSTGEGEQFF.

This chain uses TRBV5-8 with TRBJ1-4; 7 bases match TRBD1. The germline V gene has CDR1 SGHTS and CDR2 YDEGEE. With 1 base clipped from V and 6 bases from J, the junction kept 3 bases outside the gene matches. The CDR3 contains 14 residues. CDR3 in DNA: TGTGCCAGCAGCTTGTGGGACAGCGATGAAAAACTGTTTTTT. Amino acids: CASSLWDSDEKLFF.

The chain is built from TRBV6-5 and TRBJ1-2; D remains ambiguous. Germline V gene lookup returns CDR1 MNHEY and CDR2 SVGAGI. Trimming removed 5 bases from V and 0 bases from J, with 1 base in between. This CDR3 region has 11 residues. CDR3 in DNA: TGTGCCAGCAGTGCTAACTATGGCTACACCTTC. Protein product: CASSANYGYTF.

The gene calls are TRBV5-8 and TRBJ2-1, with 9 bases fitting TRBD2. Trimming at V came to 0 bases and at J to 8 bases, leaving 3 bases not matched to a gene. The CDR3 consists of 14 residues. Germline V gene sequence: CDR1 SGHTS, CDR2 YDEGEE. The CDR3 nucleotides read TGTGCCAGCAGCTTGGGAAGCGGGGGGTATGAGCAGTTCTTC. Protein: CASSLGSGGYEQFF.

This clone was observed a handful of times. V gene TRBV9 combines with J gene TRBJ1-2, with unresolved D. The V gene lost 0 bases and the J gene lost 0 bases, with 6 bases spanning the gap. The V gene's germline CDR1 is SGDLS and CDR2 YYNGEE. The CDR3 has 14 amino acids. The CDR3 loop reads CASSVGTANYGYTF. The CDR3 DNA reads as TGTGCCAGCAGCGTAGGTACAGCTAACTATGGCTACACCTTC.

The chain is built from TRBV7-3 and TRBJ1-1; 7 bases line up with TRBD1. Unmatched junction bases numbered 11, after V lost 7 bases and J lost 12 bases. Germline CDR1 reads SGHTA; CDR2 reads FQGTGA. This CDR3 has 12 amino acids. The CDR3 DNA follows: TGTGCCAGCACCCTCCCCGGACAGGAGCCTTTCTTT. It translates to CASTLPGQEPFF.

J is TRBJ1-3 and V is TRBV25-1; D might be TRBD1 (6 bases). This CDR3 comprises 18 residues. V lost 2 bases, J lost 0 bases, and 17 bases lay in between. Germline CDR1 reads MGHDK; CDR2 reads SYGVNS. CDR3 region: CASSETARGPSSGNTIYF. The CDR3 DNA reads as TGTGCCAGCAGTGAAACTGCCAGGGGACCTAGCTCTGGAAACACCATATATTTT.

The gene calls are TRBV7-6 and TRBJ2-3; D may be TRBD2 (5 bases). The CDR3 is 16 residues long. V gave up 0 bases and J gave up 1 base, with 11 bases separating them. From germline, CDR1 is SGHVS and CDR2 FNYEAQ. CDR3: CASSLAVGVGTDTQYF. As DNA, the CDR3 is TGTGCCAGCAGCTTAGCGGTGGGAGTGGGCACAGATACGCAGTATTTT.

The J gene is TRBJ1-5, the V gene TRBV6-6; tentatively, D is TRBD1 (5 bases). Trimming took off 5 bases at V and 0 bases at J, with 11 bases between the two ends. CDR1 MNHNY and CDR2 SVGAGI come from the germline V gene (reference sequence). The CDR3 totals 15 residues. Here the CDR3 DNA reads TGTGCCAGCAGTCTAGATAGGGGTAGCAATCAGCCCCAGCATTTT. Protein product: CASSLDRGSNQPQHF.

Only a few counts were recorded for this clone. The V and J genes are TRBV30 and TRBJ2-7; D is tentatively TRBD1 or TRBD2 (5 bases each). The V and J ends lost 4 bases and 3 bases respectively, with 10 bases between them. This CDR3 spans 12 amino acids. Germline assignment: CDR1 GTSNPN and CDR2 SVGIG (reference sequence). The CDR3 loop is CAWTGQNYEQYF. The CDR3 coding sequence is TGTGCCTGGACGGGGCAGAACTACGAGCAGTACTTC.

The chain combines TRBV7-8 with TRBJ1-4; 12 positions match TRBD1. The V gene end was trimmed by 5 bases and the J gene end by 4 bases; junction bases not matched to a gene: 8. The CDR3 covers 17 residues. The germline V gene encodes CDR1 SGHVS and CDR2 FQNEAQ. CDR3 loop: CASSPGQGAQDNEKLFF. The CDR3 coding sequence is TGTGCCAGCAGCCCGGGACAGGGGGCCCAGGATAATGAAAAACTGTTTTTT.

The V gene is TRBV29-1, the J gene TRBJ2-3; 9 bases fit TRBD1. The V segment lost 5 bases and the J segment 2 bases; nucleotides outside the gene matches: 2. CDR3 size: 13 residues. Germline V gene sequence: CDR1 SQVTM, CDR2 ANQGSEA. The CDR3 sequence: CSVTGGHTDTQYF. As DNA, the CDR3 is TGCAGCGTTACAGGGGGCCACACAGATACGCAGTATTTT.

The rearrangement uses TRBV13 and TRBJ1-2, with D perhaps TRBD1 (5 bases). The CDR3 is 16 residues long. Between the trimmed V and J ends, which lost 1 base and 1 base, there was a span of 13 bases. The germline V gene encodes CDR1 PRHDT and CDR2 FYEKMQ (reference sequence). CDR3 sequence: CASSLEAGNLNYGYTF. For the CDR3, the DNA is TGTGCCAGCAGCTTAGAAGCAGGGAACCTTAACTATGGCTACACCTTC.